A single sample gave rise to the 13 T cell receptor beta chains below, sequenced in a study of shared clonotypes between healthy human individuals. Cells designated naive CD8 were CD45RO-negative and were positively selected for CCR7, with terminally differentiated effector memory CD45RA+ cells excluded. Clones were sequenced by immunoSEQ multiplex PCR, and TCRdb holds only the in-frame ones, with some missing. The table includes hundreds of thousands of clones, approximately 96% detected once. Sequencing was carried out using naive CD8+ T cells sorted from blood. Every receptor here comes from a woman in her 30s in good health.

V gene TRBV29-1 combines with J gene TRBJ1-3; D ambiguous. Germline V gene data show CDR1 as SQVTM and CDR2 as ANQGSEA. This CDR3 contains 14 residues. With 1 base removed from V and 0 bases from J, the gap between germline ends came to 7 bases. CDR3 loop: CSVEGGHSGNTIYF. DNA for the CDR3: TGCAGCGTTGAAGGAGGGCACTCTGGAAACACCATATATTTT.

The rearrangement joins TRBV6-1 to TRBJ2-2, with TRBD2 matching over 7 bases. V trimming: 7 bases; J trimming: 4 bases; junction bases outside the gene matches: 6. This CDR3 contains 14 residues. Per germline, CDR1 MNHNS and CDR2 SASEGT. CDR3 in amino acids: CASKAGASTGELFF. As DNA, the CDR3 is TGTGCCAGCAAGGCGGGAGCATCCACCGGGGAGCTGTTTTTT.

The V gene is TRBV27, the J gene TRBJ2-7; 11 bases fit TRBD1. CDR3 length: 14 residues. Trimming took 10 bases from V and 7 from J; bases not matched to a gene: 12. Germline V gene data show CDR1 as MNHEY and CDR2 as SMNVEV (reference sequence). The CDR3 protein is CATGPGQGVGEQYF. As DNA, the CDR3 is TGTGCCACCGGTCCGGGACAGGGGGTGGGTGAGCAGTACTTC.

The chain combines TRBV29-1 with TRBJ2-7; D assignment may be TRBD1 or TRBD2 (5 bases each). Trimming left V 7 bases short and J 5 bases short, with 12 bases between. Per germline, CDR1 SQVTM and CDR2 ANQGSEA. The CDR3 is 11 residues long. The CDR3 spells CSARDVHEQYF. For the CDR3, the DNA is TGCAGCGCTAGGGACGTCCACGAGCAGTACTTC.

The rearrangement uses TRBV7-8 and TRBJ1-5; 10 bases are a match to TRBD1. J was trimmed by 3 bases and V by 2 bases; bases with no gene match: 4. The V gene's germline CDR1 is SGHVS and CDR2 FQNEAQ. The CDR3 totals 16 residues. CDR3 DNA: TGTGCCAGCAGCTTATACGGACAGGGGGTCAATCAGCCCCAGCATTTT. This sequence encodes CASSLYGQGVNQPQHF.

The chain recombines TRBV19 with TRBJ1-4; the match to TRBD1 covers 9 bases. The germline CDR1 and CDR2 sequences are LNHDA and SQIVND (reference sequence). The CDR3 is 16 amino acids. J gave up 7 bases and V 4 bases, and 10 bases lay outside the gene matches. CDR3 DNA sequence: TGTGCCAGTAGTAATCGGTTGGGGACAGGGCTTGAAAAACTGTTTTTT. The encoded protein is CASSNRLGTGLEKLFF.

The chain joins TRBV6-6 to TRBJ2-2, with 10 bases aligning to TRBD2. J lost 0 bases, V lost 5 bases, and 3 bases had no gene match. Germline V gene data show CDR1 as MNHNY and CDR2 as SVGAGI (reference sequence). This CDR3 region has 16 residues. The CDR3 loop reads CASSRLAGPNTGELFF. The CDR3 DNA reads TGTGCCAGCAGTCGACTAGCGGGCCCGAACACCGGGGAGCTGTTTTTT.

V is TRBV6-1 and J is TRBJ2-7; perhaps TRBD2 as D (6 bases). The CDR3 loop spans 13 amino acids. Germline V lookup: CDR1 MNHNS, CDR2 SASEGT. Trimming shortened V by 9 bases and J by 4 bases, and 16 bases separated the two germline ends. The CDR3 here is CASTYSGGYEQYF. The CDR3, as DNA: TGTGCCAGTACCTACAGTGGAGGGTACGAGCAGTACTTC.

The rearrangement links TRBV19 to TRBJ2-7; 7 positions match TRBD2. Germline V gene data show CDR1 as LNHDA and CDR2 as SQIVND (reference sequence). J lost 7 bases, V lost 3 bases, and 12 bases had no gene match. The CDR3 runs to 15 residues. In DNA, the CDR3 is TGTGCCAGTAGTATGTCTGCGGGAGACGGTAGGGAGCAGTACTTC. This codes for CASSMSAGDGREQYF.

The chain carries TRBV5-6 and TRBJ1-6; D remains ambiguous. CDR1 is SGHDT and CDR2 is YYEEEE in the germline V gene. This CDR3 comprises 15 residues. V was trimmed by 0 bases and J by 8 bases, leaving 12 bases between them. The DNA of the CDR3 is TGTGCCAGCAGCTTGGGTGGGTCGCTAGATTCACCCCTCCACTTT. It specifies CASSLGGSLDSPLHF.

The chain combines TRBV2 with TRBJ2-2, with 7 nucleotides matching TRBD2. V was clipped by 6 bases and J by 1 base; unmatched bases: 2. CDR1 is SNHLY, CDR2 FYNNEI, per germline. This CDR3 region has 14 residues. The CDR3 region is CASRTSVNTGELFF. CDR3 DNA: TGTGCCAGCAGAACTAGCGTGAACACCGGGGAGCTGTTTTTT.

The DNA of the CDR3 is TGCAGTGCTCCGCCCAACACTGAAGCTTTCTTT. Translating it yields CSAPPNTEAFF. The chain is built from TRBV20-1 and TRBJ1-1; D gene uncertain. CDR1 and CDR2 from the germline V gene are DFQATT and SNEGSKA (reference sequence). V lost 5 bases and J lost 2, with 6 bases in between. The CDR3 covers 11 residues.

The V and J genes are TRBV6-5 and TRBJ2-7, with 11 bases lining up with TRBD1. Germline CDR1 is MNHEY and CDR2 is SVGAGI. V lost 4 bases, J lost 4 bases, and 3 bases stayed unmatched. CDR3 length: 14 residues. The CDR3 DNA reads as TGTGCCAGCAGTTTCGGGACAGGGGGTTACGAGCAGTACTTC. It specifies CASSFGTGGYEQYF.